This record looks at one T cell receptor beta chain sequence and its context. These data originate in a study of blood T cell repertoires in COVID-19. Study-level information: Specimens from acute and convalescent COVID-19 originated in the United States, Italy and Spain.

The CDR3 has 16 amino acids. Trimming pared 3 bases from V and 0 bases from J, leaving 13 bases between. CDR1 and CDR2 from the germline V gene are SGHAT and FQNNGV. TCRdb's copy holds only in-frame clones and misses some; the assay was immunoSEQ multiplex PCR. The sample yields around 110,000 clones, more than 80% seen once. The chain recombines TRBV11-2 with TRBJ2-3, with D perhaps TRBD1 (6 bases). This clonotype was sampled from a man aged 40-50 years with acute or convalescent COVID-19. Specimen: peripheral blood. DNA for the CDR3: TGTGCCAGCAGCTTCCAGGGGAGAACTAGCACAGATACGCAGTATTTT. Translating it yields CASSFQGRTSTDTQYF.